This TCR beta chain was observed in a study of vaccination effects on CD4 cells after COVID-19. Study context: Post-vaccine draws lagged the second dose by a median of 72 days.

The protocol was immunoSEQ multiplex PCR, while the TCRdb copy is restricted to in-frame clones and leaves out a portion. The sample lists 30,000 to 40,000 clones, 65% to 75% occurring once. Before sequencing took place, the ViraFEST assay used viral peptide pools to expand antigen-specific CD4+ T cells. Scientists isolated CD4+ T cells after a roughly 10-day culture period ended. Subjects were given two BNT162b2 or mRNA-1273 vaccine doses. None of the vaccinated had previously contracted SARS-CoV-2, and their nucleocapsid antibodies tested negative. PBMC cultures contained two million cells per well, about 10 IU/ml IL-2 and roughly 10 ug/ml peptides. Both day 3 and day 7 saw half the medium replaced with IL-2 medium. The CDR3 has 18 residues. The V end was cut by 1 base, the J end by 7 bases, with 26 bases between. Germline V gene sequence: CDR1 SQVTM, CDR2 ANQGSEA. A remark on this clone: Its antigen is not identified.

The sequencing here drew on CD4+ T cells from PBMCs cultured with HCoV-229E spike peptides, taken after COVID-19 vaccination. The TCR originated in a human donor who received a COVID-19 vaccine. The chain joins TRBV29-1 to TRBJ1-5; D not resolved. The CDR3 loop reads CSVEVMRSKPLEMQPQHF. The CDR3 DNA sequence: TGCAGCGTTGAAGTGATGCGGAGCAAGCCACTAGAGATGCAGCCCCAGCATTTT.